The next 25 T cell receptor beta chains were all read from a single sample in a study of spatial heterogeneity in lung cancer. Regarding time point: sample taken at primary tumor resection. The authors sequenced whole RNA from tumor, nontumor lung or frozen PBMC without sorting. Using its own MiXCR run on the 5' RACE reads, TCRdb lists one record per CDR3 protein. The sample carries approximately 40,000 distinct CDR3 sequences, approximately 6.8% recorded once. The sample consisted of PBMCs, taken at surgery. The receptors stem from a female donor with early-stage non-small cell lung cancer.

This clonotype was detected many times. CDR3 bases: TGTGCCAGCAGCAGAGGACAGACCGCCTACGAGCAGTACTTC. It codes for CASSRGQTAYEQYF. V usage is TRBV3-1 and J usage is TRBJ2-7, with a possible D match to TRBD1 (6 bases). The germline V gene encodes CDR1 LGHDT and CDR2 YNNKEL (reference sequence). The CDR3 consists of 14 residues. Trimming left V 5 bases short and J 2 bases short, with 13 bases between.

The chain couples TRBV12-3 or TRBV12-4 to TRBJ2-7, with D tentatively TRBD2 (5 bases). Trimming took 3 bases from V and 7 from J, leaving 10 bases between them. The CDR3 runs to 12 residues. The CDR3 DNA follows: TGTGCCAGCAGTTTGATGAGGGTAGAGCAGTACTTC. This translates into CASSLMRVEQYF.

The chain has TRBV12-3 or TRBV12-4 and TRBJ2-1; D uncertain. The V and J ends lost 2 bases and 2 bases respectively, with 10 bases between them. The CDR3 is 15 amino acids. The CDR3 loop is CASSLSGYPYNEQFF. For the CDR3, the DNA is TGTGCCAGCAGTTTATCAGGTTACCCCTACAATGAGCAGTTCTTC.

This clonotype was recorded many times. The CDR3 sequence: CASSLPGPLHF. CDR3 DNA: TGTGCCAGCAGCTTGCCGGGACCCCTCCACTTT. The V and J genes are TRBV7-8 and TRBJ1-6; D not resolved. V was pared by 3 bases and J by 12 bases, with 6 bases between. Germline values: CDR1 SGHVS, CDR2 FQNEAQ. This CDR3 has 11 residues.

The chain links TRBV3-1 to TRBJ1-5; tentative D call: TRBD1 (5 bases). Trimming took 3 bases from V and 3 from J, leaving 12 bases between them. This CDR3 contains 15 residues. Looked up from germline, CDR1 is LGHDT and CDR2 is YNNKEL (reference sequence). The CDR3: CASSQGVSYNQPQHF. The CDR3 DNA reads TGTGCCAGCAGCCAGGGGGTAAGCTACAATCAGCCCCAGCATTTT.

The sample holds many counts of this clonotype. J is TRBJ1-5 and V is TRBV2, with D unresolved. Germline CDR1 SNHLY, CDR2 FYNNEI. The CDR3 has 14 amino acids. V lost 8 bases, J lost 0 bases, and 11 bases lay in between. As DNA, the CDR3 is TGTGCCAGCGAACGAACATATAGCAATCAGCCCCAGCATTTT. Its protein is CASERTYSNQPQHF.

This chain connects TRBV20-1 to TRBJ1-2, with 10 bases fitting TRBD1. Germline lookup yields CDR1 DFQATT and CDR2 SNEGSKA (reference sequence). This CDR3 spans 13 amino acids. The CDR3 region is CSSGGTGASGYTF. The CDR3 nucleotides are TGCAGCTCCGGCGGGACAGGGGCGAGTGGCTACACCTTC.

This clonotype was detected only a few times. The rearrangement joins TRBV30 to TRBJ1-1; D unclear. Germline CDR1 reads GTSNPN; CDR2 reads SVGIG (reference sequence). Trimming removed 3 bases from V and 0 bases from J, with 11 bases in between. CDR3 length: 14 residues. The CDR3 sequence is CAWRYEKMNTEAFF. CDR3 DNA: TGTGCCTGGAGATATGAGAAAATGAACACTGAAGCTTTCTTT.

This clonotype came up a few times. The chain has TRBV20-1 and TRBJ1-5; D is unresolved. The V gene lost 0 bases and the J gene lost 0 bases, with 9 bases spanning the gap. The CDR3 is 15 amino acids. The germline CDR1 and CDR2 sequences are DFQATT and SNEGSKA (reference sequence). The CDR3 nucleotides are TGCAGTGCTAGAGATCGAACACTTAGCAATCAGCCCCAGCATTTT. It translates to CSARDRTLSNQPQHF.

V and J are TRBV29-1 and TRBJ2-3; D not resolved. The CDR3 contains 14 residues. The germline gives CDR1 SQVTM, CDR2 ANQGSEA. V was trimmed by 1 base and J by 3 bases, leaving 11 bases between them. For the CDR3, the DNA is TGCAGCGTTGAAGCCCTTGACGGAACAGATACGCAGTATTTT. Its protein is CSVEALDGTDTQYF.

This clonotype has just a few counts. The chain combines TRBV29-1 with TRBJ2-3; 10 bases match TRBD2. With V trimmed by 0 bases and J by 6 bases, 6 bases remained unmatched. The CDR3 totals 15 residues. Germline V CDR1 and CDR2: SQVTM, ANQGSEA. CDR3 nucleotides: TGCAGCGTTGAAGATCAGCGGGGGGGCCTCGATACGCAGTATTTT. It translates to CSVEDQRGGLDTQYF.

About this clonotype: Possible read error: a much larger clone is one base away. V gene TRBV4-1 combines with J gene TRBJ2-7; no clear D gene. Per the germline V gene, CDR1 is MGHRA and CDR2 is YSYEKL. V gave up 3 bases and J gave up 0 bases, with 6 bases separating them. This CDR3 is 13 amino acids long. For the CDR3, the DNA is TGCGCCAGCAGCCATTGCGCCTCCTACGAGCAGTACTTC. The encoded protein is CASSHCASYEQYF.

This clonotype was counted many times. V is TRBV10-3 and J is TRBJ2-3; D is uncertain. Germline assignment: CDR1 ENHRY and CDR2 SYGVKD. Trimming left V 4 bases short and J 6 bases short, with 14 bases between. The CDR3 is made up of 14 amino acids. CDR3 protein: CAISVGDSRDTQYF. The CDR3 DNA reads as TGTGCCATCAGTGTTGGAGACTCCCGCGATACGCAGTATTTT.

Only a few counts were recorded for this clonotype. The V and J genes are TRBV20-1 and TRBJ2-7, with D unclear. Trimming left V 0 bases short and J 3 bases short, with 0 bases between. Germline CDR1 DFQATT, CDR2 SNEGSKA (reference sequence). The CDR3 loop spans 10 amino acids. The CDR3 reads CSARDYEQYF. The CDR3 nucleotides are TGCAGTGCTAGAGACTACGAGCAGTACTTC.

The table lists this clonotype with a few counts. V usage is TRBV15 and J usage is TRBJ2-5; D not resolved. Trimming pared 5 bases from V and 4 bases from J, leaving 8 bases between. There are 12 residues in the CDR3. CDR1 and CDR2 (germline): LNHNV, YYDKDF (reference sequence). CDR3: CATSDSGETQYF. DNA for the CDR3: TGTGCCACCAGCGATTCAGGAGAGACCCAGTACTTC.

The table lists this clonotype with many counts. The CDR3 region has the DNA TGTGCCAGCATCTCACCCCGCCGGGGGTCAGAGACCCAGTACTTC. Translation gives CASISPRRGSETQYF. The rearrangement links TRBV6-5 to TRBJ2-5; the D gene is possibly TRBD2 (6 bases). The CDR3 runs 15 residues. In germline, CDR1 is MNHEY, CDR2 SVGAGI. Between the trimmed V and J ends, which lost 7 bases and 4 bases, there was a span of 19 bases.

This clonotype was recorded many times. CDR3 sequence: CATSHLRGSHNEQFF. Here the CDR3 DNA reads TGTGCCACCTCCCATTTAAGGGGGTCCCACAATGAGCAGTTCTTC. The chain has TRBV24-1 and TRBJ2-1; perhaps TRBD1 as D (6 bases). The germline V gene encodes CDR1 KGHDR and CDR2 SFDVKD. The CDR3 extends over 15 amino acids. V lost 9 bases, J lost 5 bases, and 19 bases lay in between.

The sample holds many counts of this clonotype. CDR3 residues: CASSANLPPQEQFF. CDR3 DNA: TGTGCCAGCAGTGCCAACCTCCCCCCACAGGAGCAGTTCTTC. V and J are TRBV6-2 or TRBV6-3 and TRBJ2-1; D not resolved. The CDR3 loop spans 14 amino acids. The germline V and J ends were trimmed by 5 bases and 10 bases, with 18 bases remaining between them. Germline CDR1 MNHEY, CDR2 SVGEGT.

The chain uses TRBV6-2 or TRBV6-3 and TRBJ2-1; D ambiguous. V dropped 5 bases and J dropped 7 bases, with 12 bases sitting between them. Germline CDR1 and CDR2: MNHEY and SVGEGT. This CDR3 is 13 amino acids long. The CDR3 is CASSTRTNNEQFF. In DNA, the CDR3 is TGTGCCAGCAGTACCCGGACCAATAATGAGCAGTTCTTC.

There are a few counts of this clonotype. The J gene is TRBJ2-7, the V gene TRBV27, with D perhaps matching TRBD1 or TRBD2 (5 bases each). V was clipped by 0 bases and J by 2 bases, with 14 bases between them. Germline-derived CDR1 and CDR2 are MNHEY and SMNVEV (reference sequence). There are 16 residues in the CDR3. For the CDR3, the DNA is TGTGCCAGCAGTTTATCTGGGGGTCAGCGTACCTACGAGCAGTACTTC. This gives the protein CASSLSGGQRTYEQYF.

In this sample, this clonotype turned up many times. The chain combines TRBV12-3 or TRBV12-4 with TRBJ2-7; 11 bases fit TRBD2. With V trimmed by 4 bases and J by 1 base, 6 bases remained unmatched. This CDR3 spans 16 amino acids. CDR3 amino acids: CASSSLTSGVSYEQYF. DNA of the CDR3: TGTGCCAGCAGTTCCCTGACTAGCGGGGTGTCCTACGAGCAGTACTTC.

This clonotype was seen repeatedly, ten times or more. The J gene is TRBJ2-6, the V gene TRBV10-3; D is ambiguous. V shed 2 bases and J shed 2 bases, with 7 bases lying between them. The CDR3 runs 15 residues. Germline V lookup: CDR1 ENHRY, CDR2 SYGVKD. As DNA, the CDR3 is TGTGCCATCAGTGAGGGGGATGCTGGGGCCAACGTCCTGACTTTC. This sequence encodes CAISEGDAGANVLTF.

This clonotype was recorded a few times. The chain joins TRBV20-1 to TRBJ2-2, with D uncertain. The V and J ends lost 5 bases and 0 bases respectively, with 10 bases between them. The CDR3 is 14 amino acids. Germline-derived CDR1 and CDR2 are DFQATT and SNEGSKA (reference sequence). In DNA, the CDR3 is TGCAGTGCTCTGGCCCCGGCGAACACCGGGGAGCTGTTTTTT. This translates into CSALAPANTGELFF.

This chain joins TRBV20-1 and TRBJ1-1; tentative D call: TRBD1 (6 bases). The V gene lost 3 bases and the J gene lost 2 bases, with 13 bases spanning the gap. This CDR3 is 14 amino acids long. Per the germline V gene, CDR1 is DFQATT and CDR2 is SNEGSKA (reference sequence). The CDR3 loop reads CSASDYRANTEAFF. The DNA of the CDR3 is TGCAGTGCTAGCGACTACAGGGCTAACACTGAAGCTTTCTTT.

At least ten counts were recorded for this clonotype. This chain links TRBV5-6 with TRBJ2-2; 8 bases are a match to TRBD1. Germline loops: CDR1 SGHDT, CDR2 YYEEEE. This CDR3 has 15 residues. With 2 bases clipped from V and 8 bases from J, the junction kept 8 bases outside the gene matches. This CDR3 is CASSFEDRDAGELFF. CDR3 nucleotide sequence: TGTGCCAGCAGCTTCGAGGACAGGGATGCAGGGGAGCTGTTTTTT.